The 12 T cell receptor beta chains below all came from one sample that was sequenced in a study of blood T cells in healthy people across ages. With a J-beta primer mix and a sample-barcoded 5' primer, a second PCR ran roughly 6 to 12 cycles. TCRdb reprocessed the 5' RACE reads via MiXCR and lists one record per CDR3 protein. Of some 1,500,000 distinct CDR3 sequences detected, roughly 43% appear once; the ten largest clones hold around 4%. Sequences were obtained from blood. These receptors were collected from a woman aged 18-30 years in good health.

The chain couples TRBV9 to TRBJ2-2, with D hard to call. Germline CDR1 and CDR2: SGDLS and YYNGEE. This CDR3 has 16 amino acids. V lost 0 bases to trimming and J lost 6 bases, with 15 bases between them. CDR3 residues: CASSVVGQSVAGELFF. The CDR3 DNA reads TGTGCCAGCAGCGTAGTTGGGCAGAGCGTAGCCGGGGAGCTGTTTTTT.

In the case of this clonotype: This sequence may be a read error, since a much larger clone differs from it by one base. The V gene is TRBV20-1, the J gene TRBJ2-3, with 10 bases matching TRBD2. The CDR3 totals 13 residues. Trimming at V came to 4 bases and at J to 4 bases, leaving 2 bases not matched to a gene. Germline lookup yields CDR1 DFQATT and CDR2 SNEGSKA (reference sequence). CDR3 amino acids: CSATSGSPDTQYF. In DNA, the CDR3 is TGCAGTGCTACTAGCGGGAGCCCAGATACGCAGTATTTT.

The CDR3 spells CASSLGGTGSANYGYTF. Here the CDR3 DNA reads TGTGCCAGCAGCTTAGGGGGGACGGGATCTGCTAACTATGGCTACACCTTC. The V and J genes are TRBV7-9 and TRBJ1-2, with D perhaps TRBD1 (5 bases). Germline V gives CDR1 SEHNR, CDR2 FQNEAQ (reference sequence). The ends were cut back, 1 base at V and 0 bases at J, with 15 bases in the middle. The CDR3 is 17 residues long.

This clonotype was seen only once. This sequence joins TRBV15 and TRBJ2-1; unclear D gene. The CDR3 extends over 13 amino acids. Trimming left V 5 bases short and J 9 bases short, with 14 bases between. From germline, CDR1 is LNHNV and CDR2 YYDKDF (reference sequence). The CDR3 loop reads CATSRAWVSEQFF. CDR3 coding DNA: TGTGCCACCAGCCGCGCATGGGTCAGTGAGCAGTTCTTC. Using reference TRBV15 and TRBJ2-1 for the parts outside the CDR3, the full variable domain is DAMVIQNPRYQVTQFGKPVTLSCSQTLNHNVMYWYQQKSSQAPKLLFHYYDKDFNNEADTPDNFQSRRPNTSFCFLDIRSPGLGDTAMYLCATSRAWVSEQFFGPGTRLTVL.

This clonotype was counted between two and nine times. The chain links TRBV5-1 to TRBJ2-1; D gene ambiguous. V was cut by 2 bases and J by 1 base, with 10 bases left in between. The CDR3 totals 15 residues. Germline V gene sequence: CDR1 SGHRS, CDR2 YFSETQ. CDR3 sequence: CASSLAFISYNEQFF. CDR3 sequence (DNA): TGCGCCAGCAGCTTAGCGTTTATTTCCTACAATGAGCAGTTCTTC.

The CDR3 bases are TGTGCCAGCAGCCCCCGACTAGCGGAATCATGGGGTTCCTCCTACAATGAGCAGTTCTTC. It codes for CASSPRLAESWGSSYNEQFF. The chain links TRBV7-2 to TRBJ2-1; 9 bases line up with TRBD2. The V segment lost 5 bases and the J segment 0 bases; nucleotides outside the gene matches: 17. The CDR3 runs to 20 residues. Per the germline V gene, CDR1 is SGHTA and CDR2 is FQGNSA.

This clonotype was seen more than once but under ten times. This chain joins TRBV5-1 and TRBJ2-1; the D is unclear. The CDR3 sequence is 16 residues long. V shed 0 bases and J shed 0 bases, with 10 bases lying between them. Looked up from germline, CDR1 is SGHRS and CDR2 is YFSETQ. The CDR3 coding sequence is TGCGCCAGCAGCTTGGCAGCAGTCCTCTCCTACAATGAGCAGTTCTTC. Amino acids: CASSLAAVLSYNEQFF.

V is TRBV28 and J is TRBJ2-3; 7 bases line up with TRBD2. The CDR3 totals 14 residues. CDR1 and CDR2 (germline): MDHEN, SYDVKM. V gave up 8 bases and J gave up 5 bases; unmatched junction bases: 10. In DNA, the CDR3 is TGTGCCAGCCAAAGGCTAGCGGAGGTAGATACGCAGTATTTT. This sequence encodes CASQRLAEVDTQYF.

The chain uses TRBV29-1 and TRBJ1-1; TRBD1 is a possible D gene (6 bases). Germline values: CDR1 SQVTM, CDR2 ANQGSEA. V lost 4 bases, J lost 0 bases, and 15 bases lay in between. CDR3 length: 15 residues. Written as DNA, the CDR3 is TGCAGCGTTGCTACAGGGAGCCCAATGAACACTGAAGCTTTCTTT. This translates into CSVATGSPMNTEAFF.

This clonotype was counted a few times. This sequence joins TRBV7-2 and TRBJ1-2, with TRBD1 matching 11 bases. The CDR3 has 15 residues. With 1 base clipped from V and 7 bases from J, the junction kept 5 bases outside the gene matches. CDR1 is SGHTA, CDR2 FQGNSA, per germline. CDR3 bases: TGTGCCAGCAGCTTAGTCGGACAGGGGGCGGTTGGCTACACCTTC. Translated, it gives CASSLVGQGAVGYTF.

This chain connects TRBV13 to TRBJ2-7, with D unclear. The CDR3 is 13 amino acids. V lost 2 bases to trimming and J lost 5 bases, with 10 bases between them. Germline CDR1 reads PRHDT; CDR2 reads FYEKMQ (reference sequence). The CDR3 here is CASSLLGIHEQYF. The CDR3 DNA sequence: TGTGCCAGCAGCTTACTCGGCATTCACGAGCAGTACTTC.

Here the CDR3 reads CASSVGPVAYEQYF. The CDR3 DNA sequence: TGTGCCAGCAGCGTCGGACCAGTTGCCTACGAGCAGTACTTC. The chain combines TRBV9 with TRBJ2-7; D gene ambiguous. V was shortened by 2 bases and J by 2 bases, with 11 bases between the two germline ends. There are 14 residues in the CDR3. The germline CDR1 and CDR2 sequences are SGDLS and YYNGEE.